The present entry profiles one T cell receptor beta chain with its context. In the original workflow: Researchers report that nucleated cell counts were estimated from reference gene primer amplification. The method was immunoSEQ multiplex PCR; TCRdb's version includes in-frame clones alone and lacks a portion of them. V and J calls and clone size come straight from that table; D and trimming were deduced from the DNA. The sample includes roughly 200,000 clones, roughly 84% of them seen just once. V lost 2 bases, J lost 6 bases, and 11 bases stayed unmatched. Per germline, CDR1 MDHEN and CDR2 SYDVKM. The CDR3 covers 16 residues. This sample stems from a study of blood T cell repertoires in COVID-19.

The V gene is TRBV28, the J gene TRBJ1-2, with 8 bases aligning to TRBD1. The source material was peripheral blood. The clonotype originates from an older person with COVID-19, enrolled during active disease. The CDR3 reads CASSLRTGKVNNGYTF. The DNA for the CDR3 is TGTGCCAGCAGTTTAAGGACAGGGAAAGTAAACAATGGCTACACCTTC.